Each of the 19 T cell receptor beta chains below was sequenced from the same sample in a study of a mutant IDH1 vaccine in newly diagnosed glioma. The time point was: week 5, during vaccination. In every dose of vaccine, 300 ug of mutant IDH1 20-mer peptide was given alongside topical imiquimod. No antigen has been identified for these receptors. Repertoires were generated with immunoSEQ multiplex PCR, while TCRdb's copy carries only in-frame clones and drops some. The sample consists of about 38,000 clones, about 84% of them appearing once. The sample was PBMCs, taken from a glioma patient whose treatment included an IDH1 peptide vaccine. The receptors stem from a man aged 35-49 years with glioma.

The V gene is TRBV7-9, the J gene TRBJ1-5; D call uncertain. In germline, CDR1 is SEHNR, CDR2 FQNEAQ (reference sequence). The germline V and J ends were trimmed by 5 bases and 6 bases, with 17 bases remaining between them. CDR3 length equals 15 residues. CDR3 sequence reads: CASSPGSHPGQPQHF. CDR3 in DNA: TGTGCCAGCAGCCCCGGGTCCCACCCGGGTCAGCCCCAGCATTTT.

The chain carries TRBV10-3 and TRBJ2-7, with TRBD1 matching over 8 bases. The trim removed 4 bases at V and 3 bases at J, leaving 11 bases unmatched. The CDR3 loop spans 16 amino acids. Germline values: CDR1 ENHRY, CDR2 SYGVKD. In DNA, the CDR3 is TGTGCCATCAGTGCTGGAACGGGACAGGATTACTACGAGCAGTACTTC. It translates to CAISAGTGQDYYEQYF.

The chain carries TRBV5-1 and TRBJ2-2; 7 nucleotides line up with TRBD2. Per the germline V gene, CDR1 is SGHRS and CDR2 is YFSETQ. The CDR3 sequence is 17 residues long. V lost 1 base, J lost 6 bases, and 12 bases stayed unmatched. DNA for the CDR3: TGCGCCAGCAGCTTGACCCCCGACCGGGAGGAAGCCGGGGAGCTGTTTTTT. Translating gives CASSLTPDREEAGELFF.

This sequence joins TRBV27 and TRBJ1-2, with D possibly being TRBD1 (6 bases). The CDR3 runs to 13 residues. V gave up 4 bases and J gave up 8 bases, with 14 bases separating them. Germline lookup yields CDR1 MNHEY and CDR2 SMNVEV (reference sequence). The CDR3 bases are TGTGCCAGCAGTTGGGGCGGGGGCGCGGGCTACACCTTC. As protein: CASSWGGGAGYTF.

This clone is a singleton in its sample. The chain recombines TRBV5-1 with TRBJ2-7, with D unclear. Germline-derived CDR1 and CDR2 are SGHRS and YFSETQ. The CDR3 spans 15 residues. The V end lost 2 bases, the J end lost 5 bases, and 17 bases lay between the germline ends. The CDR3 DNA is TGCGCCAGCAGCTTTGTCGGCTCTTGGAAGGACGAGCAGTACTTC. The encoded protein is CASSFVGSWKDEQYF.

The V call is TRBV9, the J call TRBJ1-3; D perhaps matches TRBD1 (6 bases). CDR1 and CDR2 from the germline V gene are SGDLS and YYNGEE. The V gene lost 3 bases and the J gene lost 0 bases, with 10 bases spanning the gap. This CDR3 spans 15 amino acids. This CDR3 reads CASSDRQVSGNTIYF. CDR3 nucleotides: TGTGCCAGCAGCGACCGACAGGTCTCTGGAAACACCATATATTTT.

The CDR3 loop reads CASSFRGGNTEAFF. The CDR3 coding sequence is TGTGCCAGCAGTTTTAGGGGCGGAAACACTGAAGCTTTCTTT. This chain joins TRBV27 and TRBJ1-1; tentatively, D is TRBD1 (5 bases). V was shortened by 3 bases and J by 2 bases, with 10 bases between the two germline ends. The CDR3 runs 14 residues. The germline gives CDR1 MNHEY, CDR2 SMNVEV (reference sequence).

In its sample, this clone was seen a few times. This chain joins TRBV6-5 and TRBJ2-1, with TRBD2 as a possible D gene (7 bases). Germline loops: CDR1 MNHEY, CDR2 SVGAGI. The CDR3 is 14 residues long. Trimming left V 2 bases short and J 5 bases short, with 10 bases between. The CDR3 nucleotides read TGTGCCAGCAGTTACAACGGGGGGCACAATGAGCAGTTCTTC. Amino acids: CASSYNGGHNEQFF.

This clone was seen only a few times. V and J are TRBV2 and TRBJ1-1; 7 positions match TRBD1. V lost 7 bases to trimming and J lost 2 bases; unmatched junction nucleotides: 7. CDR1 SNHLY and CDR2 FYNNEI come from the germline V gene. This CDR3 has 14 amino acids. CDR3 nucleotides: TGTGCCAGCACCTCCAGGGGGGGCAACACTGAAGCTTTCTTT. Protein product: CASTSRGGNTEAFF.

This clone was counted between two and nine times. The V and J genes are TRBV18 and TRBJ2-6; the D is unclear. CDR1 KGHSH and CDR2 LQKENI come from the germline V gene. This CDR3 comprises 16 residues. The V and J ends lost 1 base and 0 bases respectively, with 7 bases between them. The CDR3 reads CASSPLQNSGANVLTF. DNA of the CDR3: TGTGCCAGCTCACCACTACAAAACTCTGGGGCCAACGTCCTGACTTTC.

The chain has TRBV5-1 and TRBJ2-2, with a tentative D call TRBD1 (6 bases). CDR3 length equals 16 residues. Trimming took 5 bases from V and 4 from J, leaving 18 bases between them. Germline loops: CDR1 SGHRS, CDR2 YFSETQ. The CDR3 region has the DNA TGCGCCAGCAGTTTTTGGGGGCAAAAGAGCACCGGGGAGCTGTTTTTT. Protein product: CASSFWGQKSTGELFF.

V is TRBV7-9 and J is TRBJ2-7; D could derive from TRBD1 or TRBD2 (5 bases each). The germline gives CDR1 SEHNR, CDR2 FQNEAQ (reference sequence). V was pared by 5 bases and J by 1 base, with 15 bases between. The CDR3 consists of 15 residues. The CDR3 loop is CASSPSGPASYEQYF. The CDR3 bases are TGTGCCAGCAGCCCCTCGGGACCAGCATCCTACGAGCAGTACTTC.

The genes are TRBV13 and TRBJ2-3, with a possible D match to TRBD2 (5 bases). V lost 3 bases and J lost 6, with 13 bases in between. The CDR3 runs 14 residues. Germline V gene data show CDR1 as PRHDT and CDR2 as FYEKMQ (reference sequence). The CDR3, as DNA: TGTGCCAGCAGCTTTACGGGAACCGGGGATACGCAGTATTTT. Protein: CASSFTGTGDTQYF. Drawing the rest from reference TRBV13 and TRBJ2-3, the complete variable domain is AAGVIQSPRHLIKEKRETATLKCYPIPRHDTVYWYQQGPGQDPQFLISFYEKMQSDKGSIPDRFSAQQFSDYHSELNMSSLELGDSALYFCASSFTGTGDTQYFGPGTRLTVL.

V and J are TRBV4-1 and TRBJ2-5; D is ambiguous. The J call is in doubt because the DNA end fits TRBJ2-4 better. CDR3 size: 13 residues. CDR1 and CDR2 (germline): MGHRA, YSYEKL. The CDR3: CASSQERWDIQYF. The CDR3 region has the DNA TGCGCCAGCAGCCAAGAACGTTGGGACATTCAGTACTTC.

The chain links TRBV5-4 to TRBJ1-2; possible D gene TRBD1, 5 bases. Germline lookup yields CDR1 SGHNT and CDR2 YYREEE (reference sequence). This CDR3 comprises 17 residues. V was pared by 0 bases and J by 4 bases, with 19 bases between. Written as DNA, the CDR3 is TGTGCCAGCAGCTTGGCCAATCGTGAGGGGATGCGCTATGGCTACACCTTC. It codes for CASSLANREGMRYGYTF. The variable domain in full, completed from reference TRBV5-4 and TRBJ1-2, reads ETGVTQSPTHLIKTRGQQVTLRCSSQSGHNTVSWYQQALGQGPQFIFQYYREEENGRGNFPPRFSGLQFPNYSSELNVNALELDDSALYLCASSLANREGMRYGYTFGSGTRLTVV.

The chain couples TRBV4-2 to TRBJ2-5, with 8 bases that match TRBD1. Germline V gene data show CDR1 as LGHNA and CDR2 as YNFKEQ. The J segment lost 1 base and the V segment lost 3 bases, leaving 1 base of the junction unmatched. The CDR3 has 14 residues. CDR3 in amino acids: CASSQGQAQETQYF. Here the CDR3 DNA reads TGTGCCAGCAGCCAGGGACAGGCCCAAGAGACCCAGTACTTC.

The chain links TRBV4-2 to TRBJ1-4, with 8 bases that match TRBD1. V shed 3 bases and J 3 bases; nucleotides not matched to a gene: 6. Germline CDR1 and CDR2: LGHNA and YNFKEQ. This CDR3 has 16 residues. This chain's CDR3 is CASSQTGQGSNEKLFF. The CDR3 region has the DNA TGTGCCAGCAGCCAGACCGGACAGGGCTCTAATGAAAAACTGTTTTTT.

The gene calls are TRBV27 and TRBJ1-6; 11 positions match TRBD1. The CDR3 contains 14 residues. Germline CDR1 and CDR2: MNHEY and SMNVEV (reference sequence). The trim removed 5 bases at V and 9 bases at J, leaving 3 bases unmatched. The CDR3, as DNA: TGTGCCAGCAGTAAGGGACAGGGGGGTTCACCCCTCCACTTT. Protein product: CASSKGQGGSPLHF.

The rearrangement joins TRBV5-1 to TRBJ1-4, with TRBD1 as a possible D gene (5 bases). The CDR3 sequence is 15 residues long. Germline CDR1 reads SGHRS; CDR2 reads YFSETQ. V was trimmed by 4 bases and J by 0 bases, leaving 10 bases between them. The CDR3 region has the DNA TGCGCCAGCAGCGACACAGGCTCAACTAATGAAAAACTGTTTTTT. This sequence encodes CASSDTGSTNEKLFF.